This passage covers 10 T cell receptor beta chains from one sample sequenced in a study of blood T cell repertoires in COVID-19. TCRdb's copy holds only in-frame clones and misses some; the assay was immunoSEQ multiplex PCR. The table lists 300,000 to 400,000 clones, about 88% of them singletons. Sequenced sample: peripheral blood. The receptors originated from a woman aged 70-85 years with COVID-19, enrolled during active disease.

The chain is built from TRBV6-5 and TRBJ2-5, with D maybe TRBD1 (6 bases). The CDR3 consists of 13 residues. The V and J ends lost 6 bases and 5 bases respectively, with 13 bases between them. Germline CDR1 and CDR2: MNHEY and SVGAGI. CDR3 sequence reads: CASRPTGLETQYF. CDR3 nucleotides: TGTGCCAGCAGACCCACAGGGTTGGAGACCCAGTACTTC.

CDR3 loop: CAISESVYNEQFF. The CDR3 DNA reads as TGTGCCATCAGTGAATCCGTCTACAATGAGCAGTTCTTC. This sequence joins TRBV10-3 and TRBJ2-1; D unresolved. V was pared by 3 bases and J by 3 bases, with 6 bases between. The CDR3 loop spans 13 amino acids. Germline lookup yields CDR1 ENHRY and CDR2 SYGVKD.

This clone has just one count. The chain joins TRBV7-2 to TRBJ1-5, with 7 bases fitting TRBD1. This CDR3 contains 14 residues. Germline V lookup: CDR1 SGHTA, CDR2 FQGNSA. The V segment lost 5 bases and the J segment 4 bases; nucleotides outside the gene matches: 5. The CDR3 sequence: CASSPRRGNQPQHF. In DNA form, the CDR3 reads TGTGCCAGCAGCCCCCGCAGGGGGAATCAGCCCCAGCATTTT.

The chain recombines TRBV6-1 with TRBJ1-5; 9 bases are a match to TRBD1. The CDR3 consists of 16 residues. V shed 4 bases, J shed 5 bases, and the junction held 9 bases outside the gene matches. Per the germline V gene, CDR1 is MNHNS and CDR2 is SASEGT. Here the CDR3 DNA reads TGTGCCAGCAGTGTTGGGACAGGGTATCCCCATCAGCCCCAGCATTTT. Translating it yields CASSVGTGYPHQPQHF.

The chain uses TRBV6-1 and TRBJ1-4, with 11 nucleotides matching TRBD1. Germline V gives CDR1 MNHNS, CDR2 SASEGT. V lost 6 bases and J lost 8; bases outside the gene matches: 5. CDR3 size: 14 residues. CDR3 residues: CASRDRGQSEKLFF. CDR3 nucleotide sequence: TGTGCCAGCAGGGACAGGGGGCAATCGGAAAAACTGTTTTTT.

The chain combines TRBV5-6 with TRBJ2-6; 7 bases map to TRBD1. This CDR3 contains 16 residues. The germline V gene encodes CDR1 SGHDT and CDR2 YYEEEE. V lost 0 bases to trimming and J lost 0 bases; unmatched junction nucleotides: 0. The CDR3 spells CASSLEGASGANVLTF. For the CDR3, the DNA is TGTGCCAGCAGCTTGGAGGGGGCCTCTGGGGCCAACGTCCTGACTTTC.

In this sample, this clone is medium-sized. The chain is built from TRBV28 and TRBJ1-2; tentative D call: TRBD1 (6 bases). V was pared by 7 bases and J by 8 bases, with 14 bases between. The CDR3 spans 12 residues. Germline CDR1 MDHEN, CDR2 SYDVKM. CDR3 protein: CASINSGGGYTF. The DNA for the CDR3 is TGTGCCAGCATCAATTCGGGGGGCGGCTACACCTTC.

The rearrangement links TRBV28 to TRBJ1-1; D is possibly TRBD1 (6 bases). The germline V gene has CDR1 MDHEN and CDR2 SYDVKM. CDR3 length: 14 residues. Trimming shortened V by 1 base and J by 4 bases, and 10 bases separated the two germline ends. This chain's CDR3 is CASSLYSGATEAFF. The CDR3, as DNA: TGTGCCAGCAGTTTATATTCAGGGGCCACTGAAGCTTTCTTT.

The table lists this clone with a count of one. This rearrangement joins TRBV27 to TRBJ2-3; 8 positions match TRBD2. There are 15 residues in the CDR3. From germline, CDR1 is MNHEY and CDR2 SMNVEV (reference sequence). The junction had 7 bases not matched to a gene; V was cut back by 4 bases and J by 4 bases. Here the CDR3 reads CASSSGGGPADTQYF. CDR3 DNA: TGTGCCAGCAGTTCGGGCGGGGGGCCCGCAGATACGCAGTATTTT.

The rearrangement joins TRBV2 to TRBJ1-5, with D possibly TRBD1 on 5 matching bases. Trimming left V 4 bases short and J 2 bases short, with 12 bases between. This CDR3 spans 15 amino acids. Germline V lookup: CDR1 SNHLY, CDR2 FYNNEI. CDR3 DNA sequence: TGTGCCAGCAGTGGAACAGGACGGGGCAATCAGCCCCAGCATTTT. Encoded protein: CASSGTGRGNQPQHF. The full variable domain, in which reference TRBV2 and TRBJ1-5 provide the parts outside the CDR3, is EPEVTQTPSHQVTQMGQEVILRCVPISNHLYFYWYRQILGQKVEFLVSFYNNEISEKSEIFDDQFSVERPDGSNFTLKIRSTKLEDSAMYFCASSGTGRGNQPQHFGDGTRLSIL.